These T cell receptor beta chains were read from a single sample in a study of Graves' ophthalmopathy and Graves' hyperthyroidism. TCRdb independently ran MiXCR on the multiplex PCR reads; one entry per CDR3 protein. The table includes about 410,000 distinct CDR3 sequences, around 16% detected once. The sample taken for sequencing was peripheral blood. The receptors derive from a woman younger than 35 with Graves' ophthalmopathy. CDR3s include the opening cysteine and the closing phenylalanine or tryptophan. D genes are given only for firm matches.

D gene: .
J gene: TRBJ1-5
V gene: TRBV6-2/TRBV6-3
CDR3 protein: CASRNQRVSNQPQHF

D gene: .
J gene: TRBJ2-5
V gene: TRBV7-2
CDR3 protein: CASSPEGPGETQYF

D gene: TRBD2
J gene: TRBJ2-2
V gene: TRBV30
CDR3 protein: CAWWGTSNTGELFF

D gene: .
J gene: TRBJ2-7
V gene: TRBV7-2
CDR3 protein: CASSLGLGTYEQYF

D gene: TRBD2
J gene: TRBJ2-2
V gene: TRBV6-1
CDR3 protein: CASGEVRASGRTLRELFF

D gene: .
J gene: TRBJ1-2
V gene: TRBV10-1
CDR3 protein: CASSENPSYGYTF

D gene: .
J gene: TRBJ1-5
V gene: TRBV6-1
CDR3 protein: CASFPTLGNQPQHF

D gene: .
J gene: TRBJ2-5
V gene: TRBV20-1
CDR3 protein: CSARDGETQYF

D gene: TRBD1
J gene: TRBJ1-3
V gene: TRBV10-3
CDR3 protein: CATRTGGSGNTIYF

D gene: .
J gene: TRBJ2-5
V gene: TRBV12-3/TRBV12-4
CDR3 protein: CASSSPGGVATQYF

D gene: TRBD2
J gene: TRBJ2-1
V gene: TRBV6-2/TRBV6-3
CDR3 protein: CASNERGGLNEQFF

D gene: TRBD1
J gene: TRBJ1-2
V gene: TRBV12-3/TRBV12-4
CDR3 protein: CASSLGQGAGGYTF

D gene: TRBD1
J gene: TRBJ1-5
V gene: TRBV6-2/TRBV6-3
CDR3 protein: CASSADRVSNQPQHF

D gene: .
J gene: TRBJ1-1
V gene: TRBV28
CDR3 protein: CASSPPGTRDTEAFF

D gene: TRBD2
J gene: TRBJ2-3
V gene: TRBV20-1
CDR3 protein: CSATAGGNTDTQYF